The 20 T cell receptor beta chains below all came from one sample that was sequenced in a study of a mutant IDH1 vaccine in newly diagnosed glioma. The time point here: week 35, safety follow-up. Topical imiquimod was applied with each vaccine dose, which held 300 ug of mutant IDH1 20-mer peptide. These receptors' antigens are unknown. Sequencing used immunoSEQ multiplex PCR; TCRdb keeps in-frame clones, though not all of them. The sample lists about 54,000 clones, about 85% seen once, with about 4% in the top ten. Source: PBMCs, taken from a glioma patient whose treatment included an IDH1 peptide vaccine. The receptors here all came from a woman in her late teens or twenties with glioma.

This sequence joins TRBV11-2 and TRBJ2-7; D call uncertain. CDR3 length: 12 amino acids. Looked up from germline, CDR1 is SGHAT and CDR2 is FQNNGV. V shed 7 bases and J shed 2 bases, with 9 bases lying between them. CDR3 sequence (DNA): TGTGCCAGCACCGGACCCACCTACGAGCAGTACTTC. This sequence encodes CASTGPTYEQYF.

The V call is TRBV6-1, the J call TRBJ1-5; TRBD1 might be the D (5 bases). Germline lookup yields CDR1 MNHNS and CDR2 SASEGT. Trimming left V 4 bases short and J 4 bases short, with 17 bases between. This CDR3 is built from 16 residues. CDR3 in amino acids: CASSAQGQRWNQPQHF. The DNA for the CDR3 is TGTGCCAGCAGTGCTCAGGGTCAGAGGTGGAATCAGCCCCAGCATTTT.

This sequence joins TRBV4-1 and TRBJ2-7; D is unclear. The V and J ends lost 8 bases and 2 bases respectively, with 4 bases between them. The germline V gene has CDR1 MGHRA and CDR2 YSYEKL. The CDR3 covers 10 residues. CDR3 sequence: CASGTYEQYF. The CDR3 nucleotides are TGCGCCAGCGGAACCTACGAGCAGTACTTC.

V and J are TRBV11-3 and TRBJ2-5; D is unresolved. Germline V gene data show CDR1 as SGHNT and CDR2 as YENEEA. Trimming pared 5 bases from V and 8 bases from J, leaving 9 bases between. The CDR3 is 11 amino acids. In DNA, the CDR3 is TGTGCCAGCAGCGCCGAGAAAACCCAGTACTTC. Translated, it gives CASSAEKTQYF.

This clone was found once. This chain connects TRBV2 to TRBJ2-7; TRBD1 might be the D (5 bases). V shed 1 base and J shed 3 bases, with 7 bases lying between them. The CDR3 sequence is 13 residues long. The germline CDR1 and CDR2 sequences are SNHLY and FYNNEI. For the CDR3, the DNA is TGTGCCAGCAGTGAAGATCAGGGCTACGAGCAGTACTTC. Translating it yields CASSEDQGYEQYF. The entire variable domain, with the rest obtained from reference TRBV2 and TRBJ2-7, is as follows: EPEVTQTPSHQVTQMGQEVILRCVPISNHLYFYWYRQILGQKVEFLVSFYNNEISEKSEIFDDQFSVERPDGSNFTLKIRSTKLEDSAMYFCASSEDQGYEQYFGPGTRLTVT.

The chain uses TRBV9 and TRBJ2-1; no reliable D call. With 1 base removed from V and 3 bases from J, the gap between germline ends came to 5 bases. The CDR3 contains 13 residues. Germline assignment: CDR1 SGDLS and CDR2 YYNGEE. In DNA form, the CDR3 reads TGTGCCAGCAGCGTATACAGCTACAATGAGCAGTTCTTC. It is translated as CASSVYSYNEQFF.

This chain joins TRBV10-3 and TRBJ1-2; possible D gene TRBD1, 6 bases. This CDR3 contains 13 residues. CDR1 ENHRY and CDR2 SYGVKD come from the germline V gene. Trimming stripped 10 bases from V and 8 bases from J, with 20 bases between. CDR3 in DNA: TGTGCCACCTTGCCGGGGGGCGCGGGGGGCTACACCTTC. Translating it yields CATLPGGAGGYTF.

This clone was seen a few times. The chain is built from TRBV19 and TRBJ1-2, with D tentatively TRBD1 (6 bases). Trimming took 7 bases from V and 2 from J, leaving 14 bases between them. The CDR3 is made up of 14 amino acids. Germline CDR1 and CDR2: LNHDA and SQIVND (reference sequence). Written as DNA, the CDR3 is TGTGCCAGTAAGGAGGCAGGGGCCAACTATGGCTACACCTTC. Translating it yields CASKEAGANYGYTF.

The gene calls are TRBV6-5 and TRBJ2-5; no reliable D call. Deletions cut 0 bases from V and 6 bases from J, with 5 bases between. Germline loops: CDR1 MNHEY, CDR2 SVGAGI. CDR3 length equals 12 residues. In nucleotides, the CDR3 is TGTGCCAGCAGTTACTCCAGACAGACCCAGTACTTC. Translating it yields CASSYSRQTQYF.

The chain has TRBV27 and TRBJ2-3; D not resolved. The CDR3 runs 11 residues. Deletions cut 2 bases from V and 4 bases from J, with 1 base between. Germline V CDR1 and CDR2: MNHEY, SMNVEV (reference sequence). Here the CDR3 DNA reads TGTGCCAGCAGTTTAGCAGATACGCAGTATTTT. Its translation: CASSLADTQYF.

This clone was observed a single time. J is TRBJ2-7 and V is TRBV16; 11 nucleotides agree with TRBD1. Unmatched junction bases numbered 3, after V lost 2 bases and J lost 3 bases. The CDR3 has 15 amino acids. Germline V gene data show CDR1 as KGHSY and CDR2 as FQNENV. CDR3 in amino acids: CASSQRGTGGYEQYF. The CDR3 nucleotides read TGTGCCAGCAGCCAAAGGGGGACAGGGGGCTACGAGCAGTACTTC. The full variable domain, its missing parts supplied by reference TRBV16 and TRBJ2-7, is GEEVAQTPKHLVRGEGQKAKLYCAPIKGHSYVFWYQQVLKNEFKFLISFQNENVFDETGMPKERFSAKCLPNSPCSLEIQATKLEDSAVYFCASSQRGTGGYEQYFGPGTRLTVT.

The V and J genes are TRBV6-4 and TRBJ2-1, with TRBD2 matching 8 bases. The CDR3 sequence is 13 residues long. Germline V lookup: CDR1 MRHNA, CDR2 SNTAGT. J lost 6 bases, V lost 6 bases, and 4 bases had no gene match. The CDR3: CASSAGGFNEQFF. For the CDR3, the DNA is TGTGCCAGCAGCGCGGGGGGCTTCAATGAGCAGTTCTTC.

V is TRBV5-5 and J is TRBJ1-3, with D perhaps TRBD1 (6 bases). The CDR3 has 16 amino acids. The V and J ends lost 4 bases and 1 base respectively, with 15 bases between them. Germline CDR1 SGHKS, CDR2 YYEKEE (reference sequence). The CDR3 loop reads CASSPMRGRSGNTIYF. The CDR3 DNA reads TGTGCCAGCAGCCCCATGAGGGGGAGGTCTGGAAACACCATATATTTT.

The chain uses TRBV10-3 and TRBJ2-1, with no clear D. From germline, CDR1 is ENHRY and CDR2 SYGVKD. CDR3 length equals 16 residues. Trimming cost V 0 bases and J 0 bases, with 9 bases left between them. The CDR3 loop reads CAISESPVSSYNEQFF. CDR3 in DNA: TGTGCCATCAGTGAGTCCCCCGTTAGCTCCTACAATGAGCAGTTCTTC.

V gene TRBV2 combines with J gene TRBJ2-5, with D perhaps matching TRBD1 or TRBD2 (5 bases each). V shed 7 bases and J shed 6 bases, with 15 bases lying between them. The CDR3 is made up of 13 amino acids. CDR1 is SNHLY, CDR2 FYNNEI, per germline. The CDR3 spells CASTLGPLQTQYF. The CDR3 DNA follows: TGTGCCAGCACTCTGGGACCTCTACAGACCCAGTACTTC.

This sequence joins TRBV2 and TRBJ1-5, with TRBD1 as a possible D gene (6 bases). The CDR3 is 15 residues long. V lost 4 bases, J lost 6 bases, and 16 bases lay in between. The germline V gene encodes CDR1 SNHLY and CDR2 FYNNEI. Here the CDR3 DNA reads TGTGCCAGCAGTGTAGGGGGGGGTATAAGTCAGCCCCAGCATTTT. This codes for CASSVGGGISQPQHF.

The chain recombines TRBV23-1 with TRBJ2-5; 11 nucleotides align to TRBD2. TRBV23-1 is an ORF; its function is uncertain. V trimming: 2 bases; J trimming: 5 bases; junction bases outside the gene matches: 7. This CDR3 has 16 amino acids. CDR3 DNA sequence: TGCGCCAGCAGTCAAGCACTAGCGGGGGAGGGGGAGACCCAGTACTTC. It specifies CASSQALAGEGETQYF.

The chain has TRBV10-3 and TRBJ1-5, with TRBD1 identical over 10 bases. Trimming at V came to 7 bases and at J to 2 bases, leaving 5 bases not matched to a gene. This CDR3 comprises 15 residues. Germline loops: CDR1 ENHRY, CDR2 SYGVKD. This CDR3 reads CAIKPTGGGNQPQHF. CDR3 in DNA: TGTGCCATCAAGCCGACAGGGGGCGGCAATCAGCCCCAGCATTTT.

This clone was recorded only once. The V and J genes are TRBV5-5 and TRBJ1-1; D gene unclear. CDR3 size: 13 residues. Germline CDR1 is SGHKS and CDR2 is YYEKEE (reference sequence). V lost 4 bases to trimming and J lost 2 bases, with 9 bases between them. The CDR3: CASSLDINTEAFF. The CDR3 coding sequence is TGTGCCAGCAGCCTTGATATAAACACTGAAGCTTTCTTT.

The chain uses TRBV2 and TRBJ2-5; TRBD2 might be the D (7 bases). Germline CDR1 reads SNHLY; CDR2 reads FYNNEI. The CDR3 runs to 13 residues. Trimming removed 6 bases from V and 5 bases from J, with 13 bases in between. CDR3 in amino acids: CASRVGGLETQYF. DNA for the CDR3: TGTGCCAGCAGGGTCGGGGGGCTGGAGACCCAGTACTTC.